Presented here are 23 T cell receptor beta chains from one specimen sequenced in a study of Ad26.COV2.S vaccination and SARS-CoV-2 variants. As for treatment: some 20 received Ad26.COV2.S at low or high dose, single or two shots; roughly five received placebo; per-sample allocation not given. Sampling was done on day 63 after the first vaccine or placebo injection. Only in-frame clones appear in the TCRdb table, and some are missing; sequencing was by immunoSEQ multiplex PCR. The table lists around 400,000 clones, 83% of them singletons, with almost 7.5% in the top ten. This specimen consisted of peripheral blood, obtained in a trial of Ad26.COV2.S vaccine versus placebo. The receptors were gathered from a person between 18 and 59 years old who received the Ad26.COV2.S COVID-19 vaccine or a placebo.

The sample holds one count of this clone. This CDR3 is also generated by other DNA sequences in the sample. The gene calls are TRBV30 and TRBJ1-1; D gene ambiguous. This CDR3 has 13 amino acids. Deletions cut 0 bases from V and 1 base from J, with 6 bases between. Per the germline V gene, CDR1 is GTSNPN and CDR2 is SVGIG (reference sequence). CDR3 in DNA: TGTGCCTGGAGTGTCACGGAGAACACTGAAGCTTTCTTT. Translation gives CAWSVTENTEAFF.

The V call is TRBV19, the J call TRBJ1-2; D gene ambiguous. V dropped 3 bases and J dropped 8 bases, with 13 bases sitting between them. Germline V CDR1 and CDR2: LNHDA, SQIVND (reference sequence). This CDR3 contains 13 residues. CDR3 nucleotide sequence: TGTGCCAGTAGTATTCTCTATCCCGGGGGCTACACCTTC. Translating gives CASSILYPGGYTF.

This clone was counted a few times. CDR3 sequence: CASSLTRELFF. CDR3 nucleotide sequence: TGTGCCAGCAGTTTAACCCGGGAGCTGTTTTTT. V usage is TRBV28 and J usage is TRBJ2-2; D not certain. Germline loops: CDR1 MDHEN, CDR2 SYDVKM. The CDR3 is 11 residues long. Trimming removed 2 bases at V and 9 bases at J, with 4 bases between.

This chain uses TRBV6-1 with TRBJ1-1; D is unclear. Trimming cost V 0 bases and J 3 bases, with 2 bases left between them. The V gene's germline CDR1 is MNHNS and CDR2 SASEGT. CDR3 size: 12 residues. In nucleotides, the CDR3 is TGTGCCAGCAGTGAAGCGTACACTGAAGCTTTCTTT. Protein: CASSEAYTEAFF.

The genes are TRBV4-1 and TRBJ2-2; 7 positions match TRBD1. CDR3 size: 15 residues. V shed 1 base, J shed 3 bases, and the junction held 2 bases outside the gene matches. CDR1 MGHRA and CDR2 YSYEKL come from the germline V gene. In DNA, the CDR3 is TGCGCCAGCAGCCAAGGCAGGGGGTACACCGGGGAGCTGTTTTTT. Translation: CASSQGRGYTGELFF.

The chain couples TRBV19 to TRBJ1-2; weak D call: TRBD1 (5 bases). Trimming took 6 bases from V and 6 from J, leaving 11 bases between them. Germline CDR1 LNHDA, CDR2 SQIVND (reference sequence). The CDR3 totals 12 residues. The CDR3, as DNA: TGTGCCAGTAGAACAGGTCATGATGGCTACACCTTC. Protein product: CASRTGHDGYTF.

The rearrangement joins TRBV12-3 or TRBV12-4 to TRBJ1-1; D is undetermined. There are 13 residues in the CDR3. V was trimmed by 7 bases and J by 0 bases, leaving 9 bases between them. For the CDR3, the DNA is TGTGCCAGCACTCCCTTTATGAACACTGAAGCTTTCTTT. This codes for CASTPFMNTEAFF.

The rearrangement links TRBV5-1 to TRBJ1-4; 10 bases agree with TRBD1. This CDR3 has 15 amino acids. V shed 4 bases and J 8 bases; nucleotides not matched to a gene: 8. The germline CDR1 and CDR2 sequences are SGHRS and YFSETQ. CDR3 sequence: CASSPQGTGEEKLFF. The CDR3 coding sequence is TGCGCCAGCAGCCCACAAGGGACAGGGGAGGAAAAACTGTTTTTT.

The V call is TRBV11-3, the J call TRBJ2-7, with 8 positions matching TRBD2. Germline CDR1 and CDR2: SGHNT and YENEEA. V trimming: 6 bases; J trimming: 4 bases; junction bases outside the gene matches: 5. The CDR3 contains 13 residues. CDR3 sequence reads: CASSPGTSYEQYF. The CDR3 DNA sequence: TGTGCCAGCAGTCCCGGGACTAGTTACGAGCAGTACTTC.

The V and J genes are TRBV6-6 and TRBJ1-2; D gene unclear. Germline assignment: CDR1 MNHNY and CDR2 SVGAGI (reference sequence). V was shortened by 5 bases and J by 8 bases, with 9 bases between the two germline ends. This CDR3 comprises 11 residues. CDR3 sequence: CASSIGPGYTF. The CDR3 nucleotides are TGTGCCAGCAGTATTGGACCCGGCTACACCTTC.

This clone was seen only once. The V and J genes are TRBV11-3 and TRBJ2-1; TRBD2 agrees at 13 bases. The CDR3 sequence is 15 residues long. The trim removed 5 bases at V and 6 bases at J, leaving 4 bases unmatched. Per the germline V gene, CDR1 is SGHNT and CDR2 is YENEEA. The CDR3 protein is CASSKGTSGANEQFF. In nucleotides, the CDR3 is TGTGCCAGCAGCAAAGGGACTAGCGGGGCCAATGAGCAGTTCTTC. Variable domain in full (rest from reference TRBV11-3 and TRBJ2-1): EAGVVQSPRYKIIEKKQPVAFWCNPISGHNTLYWYLQNLGQGPELLIRYENEEAVDDSQLPKDRFSAERLKGVDSTLKIQPAELGDSAVYLCASSKGTSGANEQFFGPGTRLTVL.

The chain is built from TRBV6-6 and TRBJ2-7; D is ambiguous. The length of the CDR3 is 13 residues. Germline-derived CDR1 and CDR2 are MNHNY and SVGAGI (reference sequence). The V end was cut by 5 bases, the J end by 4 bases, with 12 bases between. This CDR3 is CASSPSIPYEQYF. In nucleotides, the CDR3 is TGTGCCAGCAGTCCTAGTATCCCATACGAGCAGTACTTC.

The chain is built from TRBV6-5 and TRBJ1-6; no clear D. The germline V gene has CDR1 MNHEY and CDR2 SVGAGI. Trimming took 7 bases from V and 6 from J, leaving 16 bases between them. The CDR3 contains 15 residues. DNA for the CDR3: TGTGCCAGCAACGGAGAGTATAATTCTAATTCACCCCTCCACTTT. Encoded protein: CASNGEYNSNSPLHF.

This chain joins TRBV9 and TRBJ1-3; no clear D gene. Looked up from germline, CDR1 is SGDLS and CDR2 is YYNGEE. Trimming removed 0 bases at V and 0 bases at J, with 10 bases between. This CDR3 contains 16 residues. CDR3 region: CASSVGARASGNTIYF. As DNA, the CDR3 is TGTGCCAGCAGCGTAGGAGCGCGGGCCTCTGGAAACACCATATATTTT.

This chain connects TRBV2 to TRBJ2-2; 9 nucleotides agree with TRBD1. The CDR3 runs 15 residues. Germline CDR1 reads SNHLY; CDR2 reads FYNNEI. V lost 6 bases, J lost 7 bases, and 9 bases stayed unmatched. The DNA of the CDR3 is TGTGCCAGCAGGGTTACTACAGGGGGCCACGGGGAGCTGTTTTTT. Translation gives CASRVTTGGHGELFF.

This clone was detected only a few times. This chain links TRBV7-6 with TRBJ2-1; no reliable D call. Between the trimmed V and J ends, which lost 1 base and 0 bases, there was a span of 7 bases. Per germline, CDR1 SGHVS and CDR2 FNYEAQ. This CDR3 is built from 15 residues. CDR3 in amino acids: CASSLGQNSYNEQFF. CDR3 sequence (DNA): TGTGCCAGCAGCTTAGGACAAAACTCCTACAATGAGCAGTTCTTC.

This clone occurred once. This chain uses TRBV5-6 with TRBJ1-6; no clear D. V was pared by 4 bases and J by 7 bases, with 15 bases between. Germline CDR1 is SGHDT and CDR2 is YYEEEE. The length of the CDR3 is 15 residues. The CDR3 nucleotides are TGTGCCAGCAGCGAATCATTGGGAGGGAATTCACCCCTCCACTTT. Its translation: CASSESLGGNSPLHF. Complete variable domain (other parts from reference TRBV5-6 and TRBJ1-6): DAGVTQSPTHLIKTRGQQVTLRCSPKSGHDTVSWYQQALGQGPQFIFQYYEEEERQRGNFPDRFSGHQFPNYSSELNVNALLLGDSALYLCASSESLGGNSPLHFGNGTRLTVT.

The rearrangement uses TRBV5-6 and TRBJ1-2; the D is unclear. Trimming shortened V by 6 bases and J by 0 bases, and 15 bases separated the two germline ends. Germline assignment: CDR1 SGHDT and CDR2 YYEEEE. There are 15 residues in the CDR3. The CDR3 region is CASMWETSPNYGYTF. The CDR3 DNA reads TGTGCCAGCATGTGGGAAACTTCCCCTAACTATGGCTACACCTTC.

The chain's CDR3 is CASSQERGAYNEQFF. In nucleotides, the CDR3 is TGTGCCAGCAGCCAAGAGCGCGGGGCCTACAATGAGCAGTTCTTC. V gene TRBV3-1 (or the pseudogene TRBV3-2) combines with J gene TRBJ2-1; a weak D match, TRBD2 (6 bases). Germline V gene sequence: CDR1 LGHDT, CDR2 YNNKEL (reference sequence). The length of the CDR3 is 15 residues. Trimming shortened V by 0 bases and J by 2 bases, and 8 bases separated the two germline ends.

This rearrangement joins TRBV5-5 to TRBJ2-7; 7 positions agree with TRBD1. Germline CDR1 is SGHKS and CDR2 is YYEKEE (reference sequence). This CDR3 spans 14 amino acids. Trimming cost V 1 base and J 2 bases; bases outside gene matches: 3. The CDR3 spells CASSLWDSTYEQYF. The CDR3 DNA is TGTGCCAGCAGCTTGTGGGACAGTACCTACGAGCAGTACTTC.

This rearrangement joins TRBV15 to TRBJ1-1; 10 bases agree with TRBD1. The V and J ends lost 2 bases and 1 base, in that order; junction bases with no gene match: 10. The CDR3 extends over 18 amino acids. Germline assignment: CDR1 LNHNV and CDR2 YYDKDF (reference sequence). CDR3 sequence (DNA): TGTGCCACCAGCAGAAGGACAGGGGGTGGGAAGGGGAACACTGAAGCTTTCTTT. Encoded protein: CATSRRTGGGKGNTEAFF.

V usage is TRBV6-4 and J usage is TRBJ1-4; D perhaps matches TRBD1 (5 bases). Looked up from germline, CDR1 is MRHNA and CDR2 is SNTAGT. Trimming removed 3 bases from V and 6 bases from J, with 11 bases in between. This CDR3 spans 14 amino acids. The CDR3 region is CASSEDMWDEKLFF. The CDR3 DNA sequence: TGTGCCAGCAGTGAGGACATGTGGGATGAAAAACTGTTTTTT.

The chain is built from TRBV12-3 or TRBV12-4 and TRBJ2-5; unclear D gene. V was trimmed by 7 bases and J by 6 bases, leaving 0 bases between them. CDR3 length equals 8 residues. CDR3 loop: CASKTQYF. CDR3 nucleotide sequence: TGTGCCAGCAAGACCCAGTACTTC.